This is a list of T cell receptor beta chains from one sample in a study of T cell clusters in autoimmune cytopenias. Using the multiplex PCR reads, TCRdb records one entry per CDR3 protein without DNA. The sample's table shows more than 4,500 distinct CDR3 sequences. The data also belong to a second study, concerning T cell repertoires in aging, cancer and after chemotherapy.

Sequencing used peripheral blood. Source of these receptors: a human donor in good health. CDR3s include the opening cysteine and the closing phenylalanine or tryptophan. Clone size appears in some rows only: once, few, many, or a class for an expanded clone.

TRBV29-1,medium-sized,TRBJ2-3,CSSVRWARTDTQYF
TRBV29-1,-,TRBJ2-4,CSVDLSENIQYF
TRBV7-2,-,TRBJ2-3,CASSLVGKATDTQYF
TRBV6-5,medium-sized,TRBJ2-1,CASSVALNRDHNEQFF
TRBV11-2,-,TRBJ2-1,CASSLDAGSNEQFF
TRBV15,-,TRBJ2-7,CATSFENYEQYF
TRBV30,medium-sized,TRBJ2-1,CAWSVGLAGNEQFF
TRBV5-4,medium-sized,TRBJ2-3,CASSLDIGTATGPRDTQYF
TRBV27,-,TRBJ2-2,CASSFPTGAGPGELFF
TRBV19,-,TRBJ2-7,CASSIQAGGLGEQYF
TRBV30,-,TRBJ1-6,CAWSVGQGNSPLHF
TRBV6-5,-,TRBJ2-2,CASSYSITTGELFF
TRBV27,-,TRBJ2-3,CASSSRDGRGTDTQYF
TRBV29-1,medium-sized,TRBJ1-5,CSVAGSYSNQPQHF
TRBV29-1,-,TRBJ2-3,CSVEEGAGDTQYF
TRBV4-1,-,TRBJ2-3,CASSQDPGQGVVDTQYF
TRBV5-4,-,TRBJ1-4,CASSRTGTANEKLFF
TRBV6-5,-,TRBJ2-5,CASSGLAAGETQYF
TRBV6-1,-,TRBJ1-1,CASSKAVNTEAFF
TRBV19,-,TRBJ2-4,CASSTLPSGRAGSKNIQYF
TRBV5-4,-,TRBJ2-1,CASNPGLGSYNEQFF
TRBV12-3/TRBV12-4,-,TRBJ2-2,CASSQTGSRGGELFF
TRBV7-4,-,TRBJ2-5,CASSSQGQETQYF
TRBV28,-,TRBJ2-7,CASSLAGTGKIEQYF
TRBV19,-,TRBJ2-1,CASSTPGLAGGLRVNEQFF
TRBV27,-,TRBJ2-3,CASSLSRVGTDTQYF
TRBV30,-,TRBJ2-7,CAWTRQSDARPPEQYF
TRBV15,-,TRBJ2-1,CATSRGGQGAYNEQFF